These 29 T cell receptor beta chains share one sample of origin, sequenced in a study of blood T cell repertoires in COVID-19 (dated by TCRdb to between 2020 and 2021). The library was made by the immunoSEQ multiplex PCR assay. This is the immuneACCESS table as TCRdb keeps it, with only in-frame sequences that have V and J called. A part of the clones is gone; compared with another copy, unresolved V genes explain less than half, and the rest is unexplained. In this sample the table shows about 160,000 clones, approximately 80% of which occur a single time. Roughly 8.4% of the sample lies in the top ten. The sequenced sample was peripheral blood. The receptors here all came from a man between 60 and 70 years old with acute or convalescent COVID-19.

This clone was detected only a few times. This chain joins TRBV5-1 and TRBJ2-6; D is undetermined. CDR1 and CDR2 from the germline V gene are SGHRS and YFSETQ. Between the trimmed V and J ends, which lost 4 bases and 0 bases, there was a span of 8 bases. The CDR3 sequence is 15 residues long. CDR3 in amino acids: CASSPGFSGANVLTF. In nucleotides, the CDR3 is TGCGCCAGCAGCCCCGGGTTCTCTGGGGCCAACGTCCTGACTTTC.

This clone was counted only a few times. This chain links TRBV2 with TRBJ2-1; unclear D gene. Looked up from germline, CDR1 is SNHLY and CDR2 is FYNNEI. The CDR3 spans 15 residues. V lost 1 base, J lost 0 bases, and 7 bases lay in between. Written as DNA, the CDR3 is TGTGCCAGCAGTGAAGTTGTGAGCTCCTACAATGAGCAGTTCTTC. It translates to CASSEVVSSYNEQFF. The whole variable domain, remainder taken from reference TRBV2 and TRBJ2-1, is EPEVTQTPSHQVTQMGQEVILRCVPISNHLYFYWYRQILGQKVEFLVSFYNNEISEKSEIFDDQFSVERPDGSNFTLKIRSTKLEDSAMYFCASSEVVSSYNEQFFGPGTRLTVL.

This clone was picked up a small number of times. V is TRBV19 and J is TRBJ1-5; the D gene is possibly TRBD1 (6 bases). This CDR3 is built from 15 residues. In germline, CDR1 is LNHDA, CDR2 SQIVND (reference sequence). The V end was cut by 5 bases, the J end by 8 bases, with 19 bases between. CDR3 amino acids: CASSVWGQEREPQHF. The CDR3 nucleotides read TGTGCCAGTAGTGTATGGGGGCAGGAGCGAGAGCCCCAGCATTTT.

The chain has TRBV5-5 and TRBJ2-7; D ambiguous. The V end lost 4 bases, the J end lost 2 bases, and 13 bases lay between the germline ends. Germline assignment: CDR1 SGHKS and CDR2 YYEKEE (reference sequence). This CDR3 has 14 amino acids. The CDR3 DNA reads TGTGCCAGCAGCCTAGGCCCAGCGACCTACGAGCAGTACTTC. The encoded protein is CASSLGPATYEQYF.

The chain links TRBV18 to TRBJ1-1, with a tentative D call TRBD1 (5 bases). V gave up 1 base and J gave up 1 base, with 10 bases separating them. The CDR3 is 15 amino acids. Germline-derived CDR1 and CDR2 are KGHSH and LQKENI. The CDR3 DNA is TGTGCCAGCTCACCACGGCGGGGCGGGAACACTGAAGCTTTCTTT. Encoded protein: CASSPRRGGNTEAFF. The entire variable domain, with the rest obtained from reference TRBV18 and TRBJ1-1, is as follows: NAGVMQNPRHLVRRRGQEARLRCSPMKGHSHVYWYRQLPEEGLKFMVYLQKENIIDESGMPKERFSAEFPKEGPSILRIQQVVRGDSAAYFCASSPRRGGNTEAFFGQGTRLTVV.

The V call is TRBV4-1, the J call TRBJ2-3; weak D call: TRBD2 (7 bases). Trimming took 1 base from V and 6 from J, leaving 17 bases between them. From germline, CDR1 is MGHRA and CDR2 YSYEKL. This CDR3 has 16 amino acids. CDR3 region: CASSQAPGGGADTQYF. The CDR3 DNA follows: TGCGCCAGCAGCCAAGCCCCCGGAGGGGGGGCCGATACGCAGTATTTT.

The J gene is TRBJ2-4, the V gene TRBV2, with 9 bases that match TRBD2. This CDR3 comprises 14 residues. Looked up from germline, CDR1 is SNHLY and CDR2 is FYNNEI. Trimming cost V 3 bases and J 6 bases; bases outside gene matches: 3. CDR3 residues: CASSDGAGGNIQYF. The CDR3 nucleotides are TGTGCCAGCAGTGACGGAGCGGGGGGAAACATTCAGTACTTC.

The table lists this clone with a count of one. The gene calls are TRBV12-5 and TRBJ2-7; D is perhaps TRBD1 (6 bases). V lost 1 base and J 4 bases, leaving 17 bases between the germline ends. CDR1 is LGHNT and CDR2 is FRNRAP in the germline V gene. CDR3 length: 16 amino acids. The chain's CDR3 is CASGLGTTGPPYEQYF. CDR3 DNA: TGTGCTAGTGGTTTGGGTACAACAGGGCCCCCGTACGAGCAGTACTTC.

The V and J genes are TRBV5-4 and TRBJ1-1, with 7 positions matching TRBD1. There are 17 residues in the CDR3. V gave up 4 bases and J gave up 4 bases; unmatched junction bases: 16. Germline V gene data show CDR1 as SGHNT and CDR2 as YYREEE (reference sequence). The CDR3 DNA sequence: TGTGCCAGCAGCCTGGAAAGGGGGCGAAAACCGACCACTGAAGCTTTCTTT. This codes for CASSLERGRKPTTEAFF. The full variable domain, rest sourced from reference TRBV5-4 and TRBJ1-1, is ETGVTQSPTHLIKTRGQQVTLRCSSQSGHNTVSWYQQALGQGPQFIFQYYREEENGRGNFPPRFSGLQFPNYSSELNVNALELDDSALYLCASSLERGRKPTTEAFFGQGTRLTVV.

The rearrangement joins TRBV5-6 to TRBJ2-7; TRBD1 might be the D (6 bases). The germline gives CDR1 SGHDT, CDR2 YYEEEE. Trimming took 7 bases from V and 1 from J, leaving 15 bases between them. CDR3 length: 14 residues. The CDR3 sequence: CASSGTLGSYEQYF. DNA for the CDR3: TGTGCCAGCTCTGGGACATTGGGGTCCTACGAGCAGTACTTC.

Only one count was recorded for this clone. This rearrangement joins TRBV7-2 to TRBJ1-3, with D unclear. This CDR3 is 16 amino acids long. Germline CDR1 is SGHTA and CDR2 is FQGNSA. V was cut by 4 bases and J by 0 bases, with 13 bases left in between. This chain's CDR3 is CASSYNGPSSGNTIYF. In DNA, the CDR3 is TGTGCCAGCAGCTATAATGGGCCGAGCTCTGGAAACACCATATATTTT.

This clone showed up just once. This chain connects TRBV30 to TRBJ1-1; D is possibly TRBD1 (5 bases). CDR1 GTSNPN and CDR2 SVGIG come from the germline V gene (reference sequence). The CDR3 loop spans 15 amino acids. V lost 5 bases, J lost 0 bases, and 16 bases lay in between. The CDR3 sequence is CAWRLGGGMNTEAFF. Written as DNA, the CDR3 is TGTGCCTGGCGCCTTGGGGGGGGAATGAACACTGAAGCTTTCTTT.

As regards this clone: The sample holds other DNA sequences that translate to the same CDR3. The gene calls are TRBV25-1 and TRBJ1-6; no definite D call. Looked up from germline, CDR1 is MGHDK and CDR2 is SYGVNS. The CDR3 consists of 13 residues. The V end was cut by 6 bases, the J end by 7 bases, with 10 bases between. The DNA for the CDR3 is TGTGCCAGCAGAGAGGGAGGGAATTCACCCCTCCACTTT. Protein: CASREGGNSPLHF.

This clone was picked up a small number of times. The V gene is TRBV6-5, the J gene TRBJ2-1, with D tentatively TRBD1 (7 bases). CDR1 MNHEY and CDR2 SVGAGI come from the germline V gene. The V end lost 6 bases, the J end lost 5 bases, and 14 bases lay between the germline ends. CDR3 size: 14 residues. The CDR3 DNA reads as TGTGCCAGCAGCCAGGAGGGGGCGGACAATGAGCAGTTCTTC. It is translated as CASSQEGADNEQFF.

This sequence joins TRBV5-4 and TRBJ1-2, with a tentative D call TRBD1 (5 bases). The germline CDR1 and CDR2 sequences are SGHNT and YYREEE (reference sequence). The V and J ends lost 1 base and 4 bases respectively, with 11 bases between them. The CDR3 sequence is 14 residues long. CDR3 bases: TGTGCCAGCAGCTTGCAGGGAGGTCCCTATGGCTACACCTTC. Translating gives CASSLQGGPYGYTF. The complete variable domain, with remaining parts taken from reference TRBV5-4 and TRBJ1-2, reads ETGVTQSPTHLIKTRGQQVTLRCSSQSGHNTVSWYQQALGQGPQFIFQYYREEENGRGNFPPRFSGLQFPNYSSELNVNALELDDSALYLCASSLQGGPYGYTFGSGTRLTVV.

CDR3 coding DNA: TGTGCCAGCAGTACGGACTGGACGAGCACAGATACGCAGTATTTT. It codes for CASSTDWTSTDTQYF. This chain links TRBV5-6 with TRBJ2-3; maybe TRBD2 (5 bases). The germline gives CDR1 SGHDT, CDR2 YYEEEE. V was pared by 5 bases and J by 0 bases, with 13 bases between. The CDR3 contains 15 residues.

The J gene is TRBJ2-1, the V gene TRBV6-2 or TRBV6-3; 13 nucleotides line up with TRBD2. The V and J ends lost 5 bases and 4 bases, in that order; junction bases with no gene match: 8. Germline V gene sequence: CDR1 MNHEY, CDR2 SVGEGT. CDR3 length: 17 amino acids. CDR3 DNA sequence: TGTGCCAGCAGTCTTTCGACTAGCGGGGGGTCTTACAATGAGCAGTTCTTC. Amino acid sequence: CASSLSTSGGSYNEQFF.

The chain couples TRBV18 to TRBJ2-5; unclear D gene. Per germline, CDR1 KGHSH and CDR2 LQKENI. The V end lost 4 bases, the J end lost 4 bases, and 7 bases lay between the germline ends. The CDR3 length is 12 residues. CDR3 sequence: CASSRSGETQYF. CDR3 nucleotides: TGTGCCAGCTCACGGTCGGGAGAGACCCAGTACTTC. Full variable domain (outside the CDR3, taken from reference TRBV18 and TRBJ2-5): NAGVMQNPRHLVRRRGQEARLRCSPMKGHSHVYWYRQLPEEGLKFMVYLQKENIIDESGMPKERFSAEFPKEGPSILRIQQVVRGDSAAYFCASSRSGETQYFGPGTRLLVL.

This chain uses TRBV19 with TRBJ1-1; D is unresolved. Per germline, CDR1 LNHDA and CDR2 SQIVND (reference sequence). The CDR3 covers 14 residues. Trimming removed 0 bases from V and 6 bases from J, with 11 bases in between. The CDR3 region has the DNA TGTGCCAGTAGTATAGATCTTGAAGCTTCTGAAGCTTTCTTT. Protein: CASSIDLEASEAFF.

In its sample, this clone was seen once. The genes are TRBV11-2 and TRBJ1-1; D is perhaps TRBD1 (5 bases). Germline lookup yields CDR1 SGHAT and CDR2 FQNNGV. Trimming pared 4 bases from V and 1 base from J, leaving 10 bases between. The length of the CDR3 is 14 residues. CDR3 coding DNA: TGTGCCAGCAGCTCTACAACAGGGAACACTGAAGCTTTCTTT. It codes for CASSSTTGNTEAFF.

This clone occurred once. The chain recombines TRBV7-2 with TRBJ2-7; TRBD1 matches at 8 bases. Germline trimming cut 2 bases from V and 7 bases from J; bases unmatched to any gene: 10. The CDR3 extends over 15 amino acids. Germline-derived CDR1 and CDR2 are SGHTA and FQGNSA. The CDR3 nucleotides are TGTGCCAGCAGCTTACAGTCAGGGGGCTCTGGGGAGCAGTACTTC. Translated, it gives CASSLQSGGSGEQYF. The full variable domain, its missing parts supplied by reference TRBV7-2 and TRBJ2-7, is GAGVSQSPSNKVTEKGKDVELRCDPISGHTALYWYRQSLGQGLEFLIYFQGNSAPDKSGLPSDRFSAERTGGSVSTLTIQRTQQEDSAVYLCASSLQSGGSGEQYFGPGTRLTVT.

J is TRBJ2-7 and V is TRBV5-4, with 8 bases matching TRBD1. The CDR3 covers 13 residues. The germline CDR1 and CDR2 sequences are SGHNT and YYREEE (reference sequence). V trimming: 4 bases; J trimming: 5 bases; junction bases outside the gene matches: 5. The CDR3 loop is CASSRQGLNEQYF. In DNA, the CDR3 is TGTGCCAGCAGCAGACAGGGGTTGAACGAGCAGTACTTC.

The rearrangement links TRBV18 to TRBJ1-4; the match to TRBD1 covers 9 bases. The CDR3 totals 14 residues. The V gene's germline CDR1 is KGHSH and CDR2 LQKENI. The trim removed 3 bases at V and 5 bases at J, leaving 1 base unmatched. CDR3 residues: CASSPGTGNEKLFF. The CDR3 DNA is TGTGCCAGCTCACCCGGGACAGGGAATGAAAAACTGTTTTTT.

CDR3 amino acids: CASSVASDTQYF. DNA of the CDR3: TGTGCCAGCAGCGTAGCTTCAGATACGCAGTATTTT. This chain joins TRBV9 and TRBJ2-3; D unresolved. This CDR3 has 12 amino acids. CDR1 and CDR2 from the germline V gene are SGDLS and YYNGEE. V shed 0 bases and J shed 4 bases, with 3 bases lying between them.

The chain employs TRBV11-3 and TRBJ2-7; TRBD1 aligns across 10 bases. Germline-derived CDR1 and CDR2 are SGHNT and YENEEA. The V and J ends lost 4 bases and 0 bases, in that order; junction bases with no gene match: 3. CDR3 length: 15 amino acids. The CDR3 region has the DNA TGTGCCAGCAGCTCGGGACAGGGGAGCTCCTACGAGCAGTACTTC. Translated: CASSSGQGSSYEQYF. Full variable domain (remainder filled in from reference TRBV11-3 and TRBJ2-7): EAGVVQSPRYKIIEKKQPVAFWCNPISGHNTLYWYLQNLGQGPELLIRYENEEAVDDSQLPKDRFSAERLKGVDSTLKIQPAELGDSAVYLCASSSGQGSSYEQYFGPGTRLTVT.

This chain connects TRBV5-4 to TRBJ1-6; TRBD1 matches at 9 bases. Germline V gene sequence: CDR1 SGHNT, CDR2 YYREEE (reference sequence). After removal of 1 base from V and 7 bases from J, the junction contained 6 bases not matched to a gene. The CDR3 is made up of 16 amino acids. The CDR3 sequence is CASSLTGGGVNSPLHF. As DNA, the CDR3 is TGTGCCAGCAGCTTGACAGGGGGCGGGGTAAATTCACCCCTCCACTTT.

The chain links TRBV12-5 to TRBJ2-1, with D maybe TRBD1 (5 bases). In germline, CDR1 is LGHNT, CDR2 FRNRAP. This CDR3 comprises 18 residues. The V and J ends lost 0 bases and 7 bases respectively, with 22 bases between them. The CDR3 coding sequence is TGTGCTAGTGGTTTGGTCCCCTTGGACAAGTTCCCCTTTAATGAGCAGTTCTTC. Translation gives CASGLVPLDKFPFNEQFF.

This clone has more than one count but fewer than ten. The rearrangement uses TRBV4-1 and TRBJ1-4; D call uncertain. The CDR3 extends over 14 amino acids. Trimming stripped 0 bases from V and 4 bases from J, with 6 bases between. Germline CDR1 and CDR2: MGHRA and YSYEKL. CDR3 sequence (DNA): TGCGCCAGCAGCCAAGATGGCTTTAATGAAAAACTGTTTTTT. Translated, it gives CASSQDGFNEKLFF.

This clone has just a few counts. V is TRBV7-3 and J is TRBJ1-1; the D gene is possibly TRBD1 (5 bases). This CDR3 comprises 15 residues. Germline V gene lookup returns CDR1 SGHTA and CDR2 FQGTGA. V dropped 2 bases and J dropped 1 base, with 11 bases sitting between them. Here the CDR3 DNA reads TGTGCCAGCAGCTTAGGGGCAGGAAGGAACACTGAAGCTTTCTTT. Protein sequence: CASSLGAGRNTEAFF.